This TCR beta chain is from a study of beta chain features in type 1 diabetes. Expressed TCRB transcripts were sequenced, since all the RNA that had been isolated was reverse transcribed. Produced via immunoSEQ multiplex PCR; TCRdb's table is partial and in-frame only. The repertoire includes about 130,000 clones, about a tenth of them detected once, and 0.55% to 0.85% sits in the top ten. The CDR3 has 14 amino acids. Germline lookup yields CDR1 MNHEY and CDR2 SVGAGI. Trimming stripped 4 bases from V and 6 bases from J, with 13 bases between. Input material: central memory CD4+ T cells from blood. J is TRBJ1-5 and V is TRBV6-5, with a tentative D call TRBD1 (6 bases). The receptor was derived from a man between 18 and 29 years old in good health. Written as DNA, the CDR3 is TGTGCCAGCAGTTCCCTAGCGGGGGCTCAGCCCCAGCATTTT. It yields the protein CASSSLAGAQPQHF.